The 28 T cell receptor beta chains below come from one sample, sequenced in a study of Graves' ophthalmopathy and Graves' hyperthyroidism. RNA transcripts yielded amplified TCR beta CDR3 regions. An initial RT-PCR round employing HTBI primers preceded a second-round multiplex PCR. One entry per CDR3 protein, called by TCRdb with MiXCR from the multiplex PCR reads. The sample lists hundreds of thousands of distinct CDR3 sequences, over 13% occurring once. Specimen: blood. These receptors were collected from a woman aged 25 to 39 with Graves' ophthalmopathy.

There are many counts of this clonotype. The genes are TRBV15 and TRBJ1-1; D unresolved. Looked up from germline, CDR1 is LNHNV and CDR2 is YYDKDF (reference sequence). V lost 3 bases and J 5 bases, leaving 10 bases between the germline ends. This CDR3 is 13 amino acids long. The CDR3 loop reads CATSSFPGTEAFF. CDR3 sequence (DNA): TGTGCCACCAGCAGTTTTCCGGGGACTGAAGCTTTCTTT.

This clonotype was found a few times. The chain links TRBV3-1 to TRBJ1-6; TRBD1 aligns across 8 bases. The V gene's germline CDR1 is LGHDT and CDR2 YNNKEL (reference sequence). This CDR3 has 15 amino acids. V gave up 4 bases and J gave up 10 bases; unmatched junction bases: 9. DNA of the CDR3: TGTGCCAGCAGCCTACGGACAGGGAAGGACTCACCCCTCCACTTT. Its translation is CASSLRTGKDSPLHF.

This clonotype showed up just a few times. The chain couples TRBV3-1 to TRBJ1-2; D may be TRBD1 (5 bases). The CDR3 consists of 15 residues. V was shortened by 0 bases and J by 3 bases, with 11 bases between the two germline ends. Germline V CDR1 and CDR2: LGHDT, YNNKEL (reference sequence). CDR3 coding DNA: TGTGCCAGCAGCCAAGAAAGGGGTAGGGACTATGGCTACACCTTC. It specifies CASSQERGRDYGYTF.

The chain uses TRBV11-2 and TRBJ1-1, with D possibly TRBD1 on 6 matching bases. There are 15 residues in the CDR3. CDR1 is SGHAT and CDR2 is FQNNGV in the germline V gene. Trimming cost V 2 bases and J 5 bases, with 15 bases left between them. The CDR3 protein is CASSLTQGPLTEAFF. In nucleotides, the CDR3 is TGTGCCAGCAGCTTAACCCAGGGGCCGTTGACTGAAGCTTTCTTT.

This clonotype has a handful of counts. The rearrangement joins TRBV7-8 to TRBJ2-5; D gene unclear. The CDR3 is 14 residues long. Trimming removed 2 bases at V and 1 base at J, with 8 bases between. CDR1 and CDR2 (germline): SGHVS, FQNEAQ. The DNA for the CDR3 is TGTGCCAGCAGCTTAAGGTCATTCCAAGAGACCCAGTACTTC. Amino acids: CASSLRSFQETQYF. Full variable domain (missing parts from reference TRBV7-8 and TRBJ2-5): GAGVSQSPRYKVAKRGQDVALRCDPISGHVSLFWYQQALGQGPEFLTYFQNEAQLDKSGLPSDRFFAERPEGSVSTLKIQRTQQEDSAVYLCASSLRSFQETQYFGPGTRLLVL.

There are many counts of this clonotype. The chain has TRBV7-2 and TRBJ1-1, with 7 positions matching TRBD1. Per germline, CDR1 SGHTA and CDR2 FQGNSA. Trimming cost V 4 bases and J 5 bases; bases outside gene matches: 7. The CDR3 has 14 amino acids. CDR3: CASSSQTGTTEAFF. The CDR3 bases are TGTGCCAGCAGCTCGCAGACAGGGACGACTGAAGCTTTCTTT.

This clonotype has a count of ten or more. The chain links TRBV20-1 to TRBJ2-7; no clear D. CDR1 and CDR2 (germline): DFQATT, SNEGSKA (reference sequence). The CDR3 consists of 10 residues. V was shortened by 7 bases and J by 0 bases, with 4 bases between the two germline ends. CDR3 amino acids: CSVGSYEQYF. In DNA, the CDR3 is TGCAGTGTAGGCTCCTACGAGCAGTACTTC.

In its sample, this clonotype was seen many times. The chain carries TRBV13 and TRBJ2-5, with D tentatively TRBD1 (5 bases). The CDR3 is 14 residues long. Germline lookup yields CDR1 PRHDT and CDR2 FYEKMQ (reference sequence). Deletions cut 5 bases from V and 1 base from J, with 11 bases between. CDR3: CASSVRTIQETQYF. The CDR3 DNA reads as TGTGCCAGCAGCGTCCGGACAATCCAAGAGACCCAGTACTTC.

This clonotype has a single count. The rearrangement joins TRBV20-1 to TRBJ2-5; D remains ambiguous. The CDR3 runs to 10 residues. V was trimmed by 3 bases and J by 5 bases, leaving 4 bases between them. CDR1 DFQATT and CDR2 SNEGSKA come from the germline V gene (reference sequence). The CDR3 reads CSASFETQYF. The CDR3 DNA is TGCAGTGCTAGCTTTGAGACCCAGTACTTC.

This clonotype has a count of ten or more. The CDR3 nucleotides are TGTGCCAGCAGCGTTGCAGGGAGGCAAGAGACCCAGTACTTC. It encodes CASSVAGRQETQYF. The chain links TRBV6-1 to TRBJ2-5; TRBD2 might be the D (6 bases). Germline loops: CDR1 MNHNS, CDR2 SASEGT. Between the trimmed V and J ends, which lost 6 bases and 2 bases, there was a span of 13 bases. CDR3 length: 14 residues.

The V gene is TRBV6-5, the J gene TRBJ1-1; D gene uncertain. This CDR3 contains 14 residues. The V gene's germline CDR1 is MNHEY and CDR2 SVGAGI. V gave up 0 bases and J gave up 7 bases, with 12 bases separating them. The CDR3 bases are TGTGCCAGCAGTTACTCGAGCAGTGAATTTGAAGCTTTCTTT. It encodes CASSYSSSEFEAFF.

With respect to this clonotype: This could be a read error, since a much larger clone is one nucleotide away. The chain couples TRBV20-1 to TRBJ1-5, with a possible D match to TRBD1 (5 bases). Germline values: CDR1 DFQATT, CDR2 SNEGSKA (reference sequence). The length of the CDR3 is 12 residues. The CDR3 sequence is CGARATGQPQHF. The CDR3 bases are TGCGGTGCAAGGGCTACAGGACAGCCCCAGCATTTT.

The V call is TRBV5-8, the J call TRBJ1-5; 9 nucleotides line up with TRBD1. The trim removed 7 bases at V and 4 bases at J, leaving 9 bases unmatched. Germline V gene data show CDR1 as SGHTS and CDR2 as YDEGEE. There are 15 residues in the CDR3. CDR3 loop: CASGPGQGRNQPQHF. The CDR3 bases are TGTGCCAGCGGCCCGGGACAGGGACGTAATCAGCCCCAGCATTTT.

The chain couples TRBV7-8 to TRBJ1-5; a possible D gene is TRBD1 (5 bases). Germline V CDR1 and CDR2: SGHVS, FQNEAQ. CDR3 length: 14 residues. V shed 5 bases and J shed 5 bases, with 13 bases lying between them. CDR3 DNA: TGTGCCAGCAGCCTAAGACAGAAGTATCAGCCCCAGCATTTT. Protein: CASSLRQKYQPQHF. Filled out from reference TRBV7-8 and TRBJ1-5, the complete variable domain reads GAGVSQSPRYKVAKRGQDVALRCDPISGHVSLFWYQQALGQGPEFLTYFQNEAQLDKSGLPSDRFFAERPEGSVSTLKIQRTQQEDSAVYLCASSLRQKYQPQHFGDGTRLSIL.

This clonotype has at least ten counts. Mismatch with germline at one junction end may stem from a read error. This chain uses TRBV7-6 with TRBJ2-7; the D gene could be TRBD1 or TRBD2 (5 bases each). The CDR3 has 13 amino acids. Germline CDR1 reads SGHVS; CDR2 reads FNYEAQ. The CDR3 nucleotides read TGTACCAGCAGTTATACCGGGTGGGGGGAGCAGTACTTC. Its translation: CTSSYTGWGEQYF.

This clonotype has a count of ten or more. The V call is TRBV28, the J call TRBJ2-7; D unresolved. Germline V CDR1 and CDR2: MDHEN, SYDVKM. The CDR3 totals 13 residues. The ends were cut back, 6 bases at V and 3 bases at J, with 12 bases in the middle. The CDR3 DNA sequence: TGTGCCAGCAGCTGGGGTAGATTCTACGAGCAGTACTTC. Its translation: CASSWGRFYEQYF.

This clonotype has at least ten counts. The chain recombines TRBV6-2 or TRBV6-3 with TRBJ2-2; unclear D gene. CDR3 size: 14 residues. CDR1 is MNHEY and CDR2 is SVGEGT in the germline V gene. With 6 bases removed from V and 3 bases from J, the gap between germline ends came to 11 bases. CDR3 sequence: CASRDPRHTGELFF. The CDR3 nucleotides read TGTGCCAGCAGGGACCCTAGGCACACCGGGGAGCTGTTTTTT.

This clonotype was seen repeatedly, ten times or more. V is TRBV18 and J is TRBJ2-6, with 9 bases aligning to TRBD1. Germline V CDR1 and CDR2: KGHSH, LQKENI. J lost 4 bases, V lost 5 bases, and 6 bases had no gene match. CDR3 size: 16 residues. Written as DNA, the CDR3 is TGTGCCAGCTCAGAACAGGGGGCGACAGGGGCCAACGTCCTGACTTTC. Translating gives CASSEQGATGANVLTF.

The chain combines TRBV7-3 with TRBJ1-2, with TRBD1 as a possible D gene (5 bases). Germline V gene sequence: CDR1 SGHTA, CDR2 FQGTGA. The CDR3 contains 13 residues. Trimming removed 1 base from V and 6 bases from J, with 9 bases in between. The CDR3 sequence is CASSLNGRDGYTF. In DNA form, the CDR3 reads TGTGCCAGCAGCTTAAATGGCAGGGATGGCTACACCTTC.

This clonotype was observed at least ten times. The genes are TRBV5-1 and TRBJ2-2, with TRBD1 as a possible D gene (5 bases). V lost 1 base and J 5 bases, leaving 9 bases between the germline ends. The CDR3 is 14 amino acids. Germline-derived CDR1 and CDR2 are SGHRS and YFSETQ. The CDR3 region has the DNA TGCGCCAGCAGCTTGAGTAGGGGAACCGGGGAGCTGTTTTTT. Protein product: CASSLSRGTGELFF.

Many counts were recorded for this clonotype. This chain connects TRBV19 to TRBJ1-1, with a weak D call TRBD1 (5 bases). The CDR3 is 13 amino acids. Trimming cost V 5 bases and J 5 bases, with 12 bases left between them. CDR1 is LNHDA, CDR2 SQIVND, per germline (reference sequence). Here the CDR3 reads CASSFLGRTEAFF. In DNA form, the CDR3 reads TGTGCCAGTAGTTTTCTGGGACGAACTGAAGCTTTCTTT.

This clonotype was recorded a few times. V usage is TRBV5-6 and J usage is TRBJ2-7; D not certain. With 2 bases removed from V and 8 bases from J, the gap between germline ends came to 8 bases. The CDR3 spans 11 residues. Germline loops: CDR1 SGHDT, CDR2 YYEEEE. For the CDR3, the DNA is TGTGCCAGCAGCTTTGAGTTAAAGCAGTACTTC. Protein: CASSFELKQYF.

This clonotype was recorded at least ten times. A much larger clone is a single base away; this may be a read error. This rearrangement joins TRBV2 to TRBJ2-5; either TRBD1 or TRBD2 may fit D (5 bases each). CDR3 length: 13 amino acids. Germline V gives CDR1 SNHLY, CDR2 FYNNEI. CDR3 bases: TGTGCCAGCAGTGACACGGGGCTAGAGACCAAGTACTTC. This codes for CASSDTGLETKYF.

Of note for this clonotype: This could be a read error, since a much larger clone is one nucleotide away. The rearrangement uses TRBV27 and TRBJ2-7; 8 positions match TRBD2. The CDR3 has 15 amino acids. Germline V gives CDR1 MNHEY, CDR2 SMNVEV (reference sequence). The CDR3 sequence: CARSYTSGPSYEQYF. The CDR3 DNA sequence: TGTGCCAGAAGTTATACTAGCGGACCCTCCTACGAGCAGTACTTC.

The table lists this clonotype with many counts. The rearrangement joins TRBV2 to TRBJ2-7; no clear D gene. Trimming shortened V by 6 bases and J by 5 bases, and 14 bases separated the two germline ends. CDR1 and CDR2 from the germline V gene are SNHLY and FYNNEI. The CDR3 spans 13 residues. The CDR3, as DNA: TGTGCCAGCAGGGTCCTGGGTGGCCACGAGCAGTACTTC. Protein product: CASRVLGGHEQYF.

This clonotype has at least ten counts. The genes are TRBV12-3 or TRBV12-4 and TRBJ1-3; D unclear. Trimming cost V 2 bases and J 8 bases, with 16 bases left between them. This CDR3 has 15 residues. CDR3 nucleotides: TGTGCCAGCAGTTTAAAGAGTGGCAGAGGTTACACCATATATTTT. Translating it yields CASSLKSGRGYTIYF.

This clonotype came up many times. The chain couples TRBV10-3 to TRBJ1-2; no clear D gene. The ends were cut back, 2 bases at V and 3 bases at J, with 13 bases in the middle. The CDR3 is 15 amino acids. Germline assignment: CDR1 ENHRY and CDR2 SYGVKD. This CDR3 is CAISESAARDYGYTF. The CDR3 DNA reads TGTGCCATCAGTGAGAGTGCTGCAAGGGACTATGGCTACACCTTC.

The table lists this clonotype with many counts. The chain joins TRBV2 to TRBJ1-1; 8 bases match TRBD1. CDR3 length equals 14 residues. V shed 8 bases and J 7 bases; nucleotides not matched to a gene: 12. Germline CDR1 and CDR2: SNHLY and FYNNEI. CDR3 coding DNA: TGTGCCAGCGTCCGGGACAGGCGCTTTGGTGAAGCTTTCTTT. Amino acid sequence: CASVRDRRFGEAFF.